Presented here are 14 T cell receptor beta chains from one specimen sequenced in a study of blood T cell repertoires in COVID-19. TCRdb's copy holds only in-frame clones and misses some; the assay was immunoSEQ multiplex PCR. The sample consists of 500,000 to 600,000 clones, approximately 91% of them appearing once. The sequencing sample was made of peripheral blood. These receptors were taken from a woman between 45 and 65 years old with COVID-19, enrolled during active disease.

The chain joins TRBV27 to TRBJ2-1; tentatively, D is TRBD1 (5 bases). The CDR3 runs to 17 residues. Germline V lookup: CDR1 MNHEY, CDR2 SMNVEV (reference sequence). Trimming pared 4 bases from V and 6 bases from J, leaving 22 bases between. The CDR3 loop is CASSSFSTVYLPNEQFF. CDR3 nucleotides: TGTGCCAGCAGTTCCTTTTCGACAGTCTACCTCCCCAATGAGCAGTTCTTC.

This clone was recorded only once. This may be a read error: a much more frequent sequence differs by one nucleotide. This rearrangement joins TRBV5-4 to TRBJ1-2, with D possibly TRBD1 on 6 matching bases. Trimming pared 0 bases from V and 6 bases from J, leaving 9 bases between. This CDR3 spans 13 amino acids. Germline V lookup: CDR1 SGHNT, CDR2 YYREEE (reference sequence). The CDR3 spells CASSLDRDDGYTF. CDR3 DNA: TGTGCCAGCAGCTTGGACAGGGACGATGGCTACACCTTC.

The chain links TRBV11-2 to TRBJ1-3; TRBD1 might be the D (6 bases). Germline CDR1 and CDR2: SGHAT and FQNNGV. Trimming removed 6 bases from V and 8 bases from J, with 20 bases in between. CDR3 length: 15 amino acids. CDR3 sequence (DNA): TGTGCCAGCAGTCGAACAGGGTCCATATTAGACACCATATATTTT. Its protein product is CASSRTGSILDTIYF.

V is TRBV4-1 and J is TRBJ2-7, with a weak D call TRBD1 (6 bases). The germline gives CDR1 MGHRA, CDR2 YSYEKL. CDR3 length: 16 amino acids. V lost 0 bases, J lost 3 bases, and 15 bases lay in between. This CDR3 is CASSQDEQGAGYEQYF. The CDR3 DNA reads as TGCGCCAGCAGCCAAGATGAACAGGGCGCGGGCTACGAGCAGTACTTC.

This chain connects TRBV7-6 to TRBJ2-3, with a tentative D call TRBD2 (6 bases). The V end was cut by 5 bases, the J end by 0 bases, with 15 bases between. Germline CDR1 reads SGHVS; CDR2 reads FNYEAQ. The CDR3 totals 16 residues. This CDR3 reads CASSQSLGGSTDTQYF. The CDR3 DNA reads as TGTGCCAGCAGCCAGAGCCTGGGAGGTAGCACAGATACGCAGTATTTT.

The chain joins TRBV7-3 to TRBJ1-1; TRBD1 is a possible D gene (5 bases). From germline, CDR1 is SGHTA and CDR2 FQGTGA. V gave up 5 bases and J gave up 8 bases, with 15 bases separating them. This CDR3 has 13 amino acids. The DNA of the CDR3 is TGTGCCAGCAGCCCAGGGATTAACGGCGAAGCTTTCTTT. The encoded protein is CASSPGINGEAFF. Full variable domain (missing parts from reference TRBV7-3 and TRBJ1-1): GAGVSQTPSNKVTEKGKYVELRCDPISGHTALYWYRQSLGQGPEFLIYFQGTGAADDSGLPNDRFFAVRPEGSVSTLKIQRTERGDSAVYLCASSPGINGEAFFGQGTRLTVV.

The gene calls are TRBV19 and TRBJ1-1, with D perhaps matching TRBD1 (6 bases). CDR3 length: 17 amino acids. Trimming removed 7 bases at V and 4 bases at J, with 25 bases between. Germline V gene data show CDR1 as LNHDA and CDR2 as SQIVND (reference sequence). As DNA, the CDR3 is TGTGCCAGTACAACGAACGGGGGGGACCAAGGGGGCACTGAAGCTTTCTTT. Its protein is CASTTNGGDQGGTEAFF. The full variable domain, in which reference TRBV19 and TRBJ1-1 provide the parts outside the CDR3, is DGGITQSPKYLFRKEGQNVTLSCEQNLNHDAMYWYRQDPGQGLRLIYYSQIVNDFQKGDIAEGYSVSREKKESFPLTVTSAQKNPTAFYLCASTTNGGDQGGTEAFFGQGTRLTVV.

This chain connects TRBV2 to TRBJ1-5; TRBD1 matches at 7 bases. The CDR3 spans 14 residues. Germline V gene lookup returns CDR1 SNHLY and CDR2 FYNNEI. Trimming took 2 bases from V and 15 from J; bases not matched to a gene: 13. CDR3 region: CASSEFPFTGAGHF. CDR3 nucleotides: TGTGCCAGCAGTGAATTCCCTTTCACAGGGGCCGGGCATTTT. The full variable domain, rest sourced from reference TRBV2 and TRBJ1-5, is EPEVTQTPSHQVTQMGQEVILRCVPISNHLYFYWYRQILGQKVEFLVSFYNNEISEKSEIFDDQFSVERPDGSNFTLKIRSTKLEDSAMYFCASSEFPFTGAGHFGDGTRLSIL.

For the CDR3, the DNA is TGTGCCAGCAGTGATTTCGGGTCGTCAAATTCACCCCTCCACTTT. It yields the protein CASSDFGSSNSPLHF. This chain connects TRBV6-1 to TRBJ1-6; D ambiguous. The germline V gene encodes CDR1 MNHNS and CDR2 SASEGT. V shed 3 bases and J shed 7 bases, with 13 bases lying between them. The CDR3 has 15 residues.

The chain recombines TRBV5-6 with TRBJ1-2; 7 bases line up with TRBD1. Per germline, CDR1 SGHDT and CDR2 YYEEEE. J was trimmed by 0 bases and V by 4 bases; bases with no gene match: 6. The CDR3 covers 15 residues. The CDR3 bases are TGTGCCAGCAGCGCGGGGACAGTAGCTAACTATGGCTACACCTTC. It is translated as CASSAGTVANYGYTF.

The chain links TRBV5-5 to TRBJ2-1, with TRBD2 matching 9 bases. This CDR3 has 17 amino acids. Germline CDR1 is SGHKS and CDR2 is YYEKEE (reference sequence). Trimming took 4 bases from V and 4 from J; bases not matched to a gene: 12. CDR3 DNA sequence: TGTGCCAGCAGCCTTGTATTGCGGGGGGGAACATACAATGAGCAGTTCTTC. Residues: CASSLVLRGGTYNEQFF.

CDR3: CASSLYGEGTYEQYF. CDR3 coding DNA: TGTGCCAGCAGTTTATACGGGGAGGGAACCTACGAGCAGTACTTC. V and J are TRBV27 and TRBJ2-7; 7 bases line up with TRBD2. The trim removed 1 base at V and 2 bases at J, leaving 5 bases unmatched. This CDR3 is built from 15 residues. Germline CDR1 and CDR2: MNHEY and SMNVEV (reference sequence).

This chain links TRBV27 with TRBJ1-5; 8 positions match TRBD1. The junction had 12 bases not matched to a gene; V was cut back by 5 bases and J by 0 bases. CDR1 is MNHEY, CDR2 SMNVEV, per germline (reference sequence). The CDR3 has 18 residues. CDR3 nucleotide sequence: TGTGCCAGCAGTCCACTACCTAGACAGGGGTATAGCAATCAGCCCCAGCATTTT. Amino acid sequence: CASSPLPRQGYSNQPQHF.

The chain employs TRBV24-1 and TRBJ2-3, with 10 bases identical to TRBD1. The trim removed 0 bases at V and 4 bases at J, leaving 3 bases unmatched. The CDR3 totals 16 residues. The germline V gene encodes CDR1 KGHDR and CDR2 SFDVKD. CDR3 in DNA: TGTGCCACCAGTGATTTGGGGACAGGGGAGGCAGATACGCAGTATTTT. Translation gives CATSDLGTGEADTQYF.